One T cell receptor beta chain is described in this entry. Its antigen is still unknown. This sample stems from a study of cytomegalovirus exposure and HLA in healthy donors. Points from the study as a whole: TCR beta V segments were, for the most part, productive about 87% or about 30% of the time in an earlier analysis.

Germline values: CDR1 PRHDT, CDR2 FYEKMQ (reference sequence). The CDR3 has 12 residues. The V end was cut by 3 bases, the J end by 6 bases, with 9 bases between. PCR primers comprised 60 Vbeta and 13 Jbeta primers. In the original workflow: Among the unique TCR beta chains that a later analysis counted, some 73 million in all, roughly 9.9 million were shared. Only in-frame clones appear in the TCRdb table, and some are missing; sequencing was by immunoSEQ multiplex PCR. V and J calls and clone size are as listed in that table; D and trimming were resolved from the DNA. The sample contains under 200,000 clones, over 70% of which appear only once.

The TCR was taken from a middle-aged man in good health and CMV-seropositive. Sequenced sample: PBMCs. The chain employs TRBV13 and TRBJ2-7; D is unresolved. The CDR3 DNA is TGTGCCAGCAGCTTTTCGTCCGGCGAGCAGTACTTC. Translation gives CASSFSSGEQYF.